Shown below are 25 T cell receptor beta chains from a single sample sequenced in a study of blood T cell repertoires in COVID-19. Profiled with immunoSEQ multiplex PCR; TCRdb holds only in-frame clones, not every one. The table records roughly 84,000 clones, over 70% of them present only once. Material for sequencing was peripheral blood. Receptors were obtained from a woman aged 45-60 years with acute or convalescent COVID-19.

The V and J genes are TRBV23-1 and TRBJ1-2; a possible D gene is TRBD1 (5 bases). TRBV23-1 carries the ORF label, with uncertain function. The CDR3 extends over 17 amino acids. V was cut by 0 bases and J by 4 bases, with 18 bases left in between. This CDR3 reads CASSQSLSRVLIYGYTF. CDR3 in DNA: TGCGCCAGCAGTCAATCCCTTTCCAGGGTGTTGATCTATGGCTACACCTTC.

The chain is built from TRBV6-5 and TRBJ1-1, with 10 positions matching TRBD1. J gave up 2 bases and V 2 bases, and 2 bases lay outside the gene matches. This CDR3 region has 15 residues. The germline V gene has CDR1 MNHEY and CDR2 SVGAGI. The CDR3 spells CASSYTTGGNTEAFF. Written as DNA, the CDR3 is TGTGCCAGCAGTTACACGACAGGGGGCAACACTGAAGCTTTCTTT.

The rearrangement joins TRBV3-1 (or the pseudogene TRBV3-2) to TRBJ1-1, with TRBD1 matching over 9 bases. The CDR3 runs to 16 residues. With 0 bases clipped from V and 1 base from J, the junction kept 3 bases outside the gene matches. Looked up from germline, CDR1 is LGHDT and CDR2 is YNNKEL (reference sequence). The CDR3 spells CASSQEWDRANTEAFF. In DNA form, the CDR3 reads TGTGCCAGCAGCCAAGAATGGGACAGGGCGAACACTGAAGCTTTCTTT.

The V gene is TRBV18, the J gene TRBJ2-1; 7 bases are shared with TRBD2. J was trimmed by 3 bases and V by 0 bases; bases with no gene match: 5. This CDR3 has 16 residues. Germline CDR1 is KGHSH and CDR2 is LQKENI. The CDR3 is CASSPPMGGYYNEQFF. CDR3 DNA: TGTGCCAGCTCACCACCGATGGGGGGGTACTACAATGAGCAGTTCTTC.

V usage is TRBV5-1 and J usage is TRBJ2-3; 9 nucleotides match TRBD2. The CDR3 covers 17 residues. V shed 1 base and J 4 bases; nucleotides not matched to a gene: 10. CDR1 is SGHRS, CDR2 YFSETQ, per germline. For the CDR3, the DNA is TGCGCCAGCAGCTTGATCGTGGCGGGGGGGCCATCAGATACGCAGTATTTT. This translates into CASSLIVAGGPSDTQYF.

V usage is TRBV7-9 and J usage is TRBJ1-5; the match to TRBD1 covers 10 bases. The CDR3 contains 16 residues. Losses at the gene ends were 5 bases for V and 0 bases for J; bases not matched to a gene: 4. Germline CDR1 SEHNR, CDR2 FQNEAQ (reference sequence). The CDR3 region has the DNA TGTGCCAGCAGCCTCGGGACAGGGGATAGCAATCAGCCCCAGCATTTT. Translation: CASSLGTGDSNQPQHF.

The J gene is TRBJ2-2, the V gene TRBV12-3 or TRBV12-4; 7 nucleotides line up with TRBD1. V lost 6 bases and J lost 4; bases outside the gene matches: 2. There are 13 residues in the CDR3. CDR3 DNA: TGTGCCAGCAGAACAGGGGTCACCGGGGAGCTGTTTTTT. Amino acid sequence: CASRTGVTGELFF.

V usage is TRBV2 and J usage is TRBJ2-7; D gene unclear. Trimming removed 8 bases from V and 1 base from J, with 9 bases in between. The length of the CDR3 is 12 residues. Germline CDR1 and CDR2: SNHLY and FYNNEI. The CDR3 sequence is CASLRSSYEQYF. DNA of the CDR3: TGTGCCAGCTTGAGGAGTTCCTACGAGCAGTACTTC.

The chain employs TRBV27 and TRBJ1-5; D call uncertain. There are 16 residues in the CDR3. Trimming shortened V by 6 bases and J by 6 bases, and 21 bases separated the two germline ends. Germline CDR1 reads MNHEY; CDR2 reads SMNVEV (reference sequence). CDR3 region: CASSPRGGLWIQPQHF. CDR3 DNA sequence: TGTGCCAGCAGCCCCCGGGGTGGTCTTTGGATTCAGCCCCAGCATTTT.

The chain recombines TRBV24-1 with TRBJ2-1, with 12 bases matching TRBD2. From germline, CDR1 is KGHDR and CDR2 SFDVKD. V trimming: 1 base; J trimming: 4 bases; junction bases outside the gene matches: 7. The CDR3 is 18 amino acids. The CDR3 loop is CATSDFPKTSGGYNEQFF. The CDR3 DNA is TGTGCCACCAGTGATTTTCCCAAAACTAGCGGGGGGTACAATGAGCAGTTCTTC.

Here the CDR3 DNA reads TGTGCCTGGAGAAGTCGTAGCGGCCAAGAGACCCAGTACTTC. It translates to CAWRSRSGQETQYF. The rearrangement links TRBV30 to TRBJ2-5; D is perhaps TRBD2 (6 bases). V gave up 3 bases and J gave up 1 base, with 12 bases separating them. The CDR3 totals 14 residues. Germline V gene sequence: CDR1 GTSNPN, CDR2 SVGIG (reference sequence).

The chain employs TRBV4-1 and TRBJ2-4; 7 nucleotides agree with TRBD2. The CDR3 is 15 amino acids. Unmatched junction bases numbered 2, after V lost 1 base and J lost 2 bases. CDR1 and CDR2 from the germline V gene are MGHRA and YSYEKL. Here the CDR3 DNA reads TGCGCCAGCAGCCAAGGAGCGGGGACCAAAAACATTCAGTACTTC. This sequence encodes CASSQGAGTKNIQYF.

The genes are TRBV28 and TRBJ1-2; 7 bases fit TRBD1. Germline CDR1 is MDHEN and CDR2 is SYDVKM. The CDR3 runs to 14 residues. With 2 bases clipped from V and 3 bases from J, the junction kept 3 bases outside the gene matches. CDR3: CASSLEGQYYGYTF. CDR3 DNA sequence: TGTGCCAGCAGTTTAGAGGGACAGTACTATGGCTACACCTTC.

The V call is TRBV24-1, the J call TRBJ1-5, with a possible D match to TRBD1 (5 bases). The CDR3 runs to 13 residues. Germline loops: CDR1 KGHDR, CDR2 SFDVKD. With 5 bases removed from V and 7 bases from J, the gap between germline ends came to 11 bases. The CDR3, as DNA: TGTGCCACCAGTGCCCCAGGGCAGCAGCCCCAGCATTTT. This sequence encodes CATSAPGQQPQHF.

The chain has TRBV4-2 and TRBJ1-1; 7 nucleotides line up with TRBD1. The germline CDR1 and CDR2 sequences are LGHNA and YNFKEQ. The CDR3 totals 14 residues. V lost 2 bases, J lost 4 bases, and 4 bases stayed unmatched. CDR3 DNA sequence: TGTGCCAGCAGCCAAATGACAGGGCCCACTGAAGCTTTCTTT. Residues: CASSQMTGPTEAFF.

The gene calls are TRBV19 and TRBJ1-2; D gene ambiguous. CDR3 length: 15 residues. Deletions cut 0 bases from V and 4 bases from J, with 12 bases between. Germline V gene data show CDR1 as LNHDA and CDR2 as SQIVND (reference sequence). The CDR3 coding sequence is TGTGCCAGTAGTATAGAGCGGAGGGCTGTCTATGGCTACACCTTC. It translates to CASSIERRAVYGYTF.

The rearrangement links TRBV7-2 to TRBJ1-1, with a possible D match to TRBD1 (6 bases). The CDR3 length is 16 residues. Trimming removed 1 base at V and 4 bases at J, with 16 bases between. Germline V CDR1 and CDR2: SGHTA, FQGNSA. The DNA of the CDR3 is TGTGCCAGCAGCTTAGATGGGGTTGGCAGGGGCACTGAAGCTTTCTTT. This sequence encodes CASSLDGVGRGTEAFF. The full variable domain, completed using reference TRBV7-2 and TRBJ1-1, is GAGVSQSPSNKVTEKGKDVELRCDPISGHTALYWYRQSLGQGLEFLIYFQGNSAPDKSGLPSDRFSAERTGGSVSTLTIQRTQQEDSAVYLCASSLDGVGRGTEAFFGQGTRLTVV.

V and J are TRBV6-6 and TRBJ1-2; 8 nucleotides agree with TRBD1. V lost 7 bases to trimming and J lost 7 bases; unmatched junction nucleotides: 5. Germline loops: CDR1 MNHNY, CDR2 SVGAGI (reference sequence). This CDR3 spans 12 amino acids. CDR3 amino acids: CASNAGQVGYTF. CDR3 coding DNA: TGTGCCAGCAACGCGGGACAGGTTGGCTACACCTTC.

The chain joins TRBV19 to TRBJ2-2, with unresolved D. CDR3 size: 14 residues. The germline gives CDR1 LNHDA, CDR2 SQIVND (reference sequence). Trimming took 0 bases from V and 6 from J, leaving 8 bases between them. Here the CDR3 reads CASSIDSSPGELFF. In nucleotides, the CDR3 is TGTGCCAGTAGTATAGATAGTAGTCCCGGGGAGCTGTTTTTT.

This clone was found a few times. V is TRBV12-3 or TRBV12-4 and J is TRBJ1-6; D is ambiguous. The length of the CDR3 is 13 residues. V lost 7 bases, J lost 9 bases, and 13 bases lay in between. CDR3 amino acids: CASTLGASSPLHF. As DNA, the CDR3 is TGTGCCAGCACCTTGGGCGCGTCTTCACCCCTCCACTTT.

The chain joins TRBV27 to TRBJ2-1; D possibly corresponds to TRBD1 (6 bases). This CDR3 region has 15 residues. Germline V CDR1 and CDR2: MNHEY, SMNVEV (reference sequence). V lost 8 bases and J 6 bases, leaving 20 bases between the germline ends. The CDR3 DNA reads as TGTGCCAGCGGCCCCGGGACAAGGCCCTCCAATGAGCAGTTCTTC. Protein sequence: CASGPGTRPSNEQFF.

The sample holds one count of this clone. The chain joins TRBV7-3 to TRBJ2-1, with 7 nucleotides matching TRBD1. Germline V CDR1 and CDR2: SGHTA, FQGTGA. The CDR3 has 12 residues. The V segment lost 4 bases and the J segment 7 bases; nucleotides outside the gene matches: 1. The CDR3 DNA reads TGTGCCAGCAGCTCACAGGGGAATGAGCAGTTCTTC. This sequence encodes CASSSQGNEQFF.

The rearrangement uses TRBV28 and TRBJ1-2; maybe TRBD1 (5 bases). The CDR3 is 14 amino acids. Trimming removed 3 bases at V and 7 bases at J, with 15 bases between. Germline CDR1 is MDHEN and CDR2 is SYDVKM. The CDR3 DNA is TGTGCCAGCAGTTTGAGGGGAGGAGTATCTGGCTACACCTTC. Protein product: CASSLRGGVSGYTF.

V usage is TRBV12-3 or TRBV12-4 and J usage is TRBJ1-4; D is perhaps TRBD1 (5 bases). Trimming shortened V by 5 bases and J by 8 bases, and 12 bases separated the two germline ends. This CDR3 region has 13 residues. CDR3 nucleotides: TGTGCCAGCAGTCCCAGGGTGTCGGAAAAACTGTTTTTT. This sequence encodes CASSPRVSEKLFF.

The chain couples TRBV18 to TRBJ2-6; 9 bases agree with TRBD1. V dropped 1 base and J dropped 4; count of bases not matched to a gene: 5. The CDR3 length is 17 residues. Germline V gene data show CDR1 as KGHSH and CDR2 as LQKENI. CDR3 in amino acids: CASSPQQGAPGANVLTF. The CDR3 bases are TGTGCCAGCTCACCACAACAGGGGGCGCCGGGGGCCAACGTCCTGACTTTC.